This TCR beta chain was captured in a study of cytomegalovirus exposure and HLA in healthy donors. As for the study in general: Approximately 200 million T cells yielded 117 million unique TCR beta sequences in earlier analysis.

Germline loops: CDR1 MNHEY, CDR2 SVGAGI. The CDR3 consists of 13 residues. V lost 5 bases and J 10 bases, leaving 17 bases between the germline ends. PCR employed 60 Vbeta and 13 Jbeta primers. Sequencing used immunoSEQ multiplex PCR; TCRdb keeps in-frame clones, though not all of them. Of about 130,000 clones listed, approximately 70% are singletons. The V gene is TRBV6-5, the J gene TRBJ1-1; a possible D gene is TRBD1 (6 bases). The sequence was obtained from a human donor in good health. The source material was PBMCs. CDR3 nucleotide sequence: TGTGCCAGCAGTCGCCAACAGGGTTGGGGAGCTTTCTTT. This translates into CASSRQQGWGAFF.